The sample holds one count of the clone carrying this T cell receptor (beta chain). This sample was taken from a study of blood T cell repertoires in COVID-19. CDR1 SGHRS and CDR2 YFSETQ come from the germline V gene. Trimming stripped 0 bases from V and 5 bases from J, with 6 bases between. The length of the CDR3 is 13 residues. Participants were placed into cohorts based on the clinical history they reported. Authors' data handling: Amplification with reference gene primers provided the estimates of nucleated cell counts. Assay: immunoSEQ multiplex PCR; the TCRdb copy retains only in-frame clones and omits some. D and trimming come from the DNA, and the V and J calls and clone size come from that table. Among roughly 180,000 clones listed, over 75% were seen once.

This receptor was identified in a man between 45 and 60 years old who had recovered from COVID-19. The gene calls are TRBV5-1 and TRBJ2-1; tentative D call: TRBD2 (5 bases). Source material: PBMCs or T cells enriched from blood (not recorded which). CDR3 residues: CASSLAGDNEQFF. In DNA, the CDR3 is TGCGCCAGCAGCTTGGCCGGGGACAATGAGCAGTTCTTC.